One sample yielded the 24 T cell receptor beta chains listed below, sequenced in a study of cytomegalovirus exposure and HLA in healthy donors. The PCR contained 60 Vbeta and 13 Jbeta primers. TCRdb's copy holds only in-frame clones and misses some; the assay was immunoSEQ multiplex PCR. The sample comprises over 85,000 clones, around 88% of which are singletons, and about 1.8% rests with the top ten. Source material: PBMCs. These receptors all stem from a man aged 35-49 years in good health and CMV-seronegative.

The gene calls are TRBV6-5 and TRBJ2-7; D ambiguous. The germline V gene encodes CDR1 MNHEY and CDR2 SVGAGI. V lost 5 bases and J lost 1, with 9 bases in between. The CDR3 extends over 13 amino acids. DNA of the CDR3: TGTGCCAGCAGTGATTCAGGATCCTACGAGCAGTACTTC. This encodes CASSDSGSYEQYF.

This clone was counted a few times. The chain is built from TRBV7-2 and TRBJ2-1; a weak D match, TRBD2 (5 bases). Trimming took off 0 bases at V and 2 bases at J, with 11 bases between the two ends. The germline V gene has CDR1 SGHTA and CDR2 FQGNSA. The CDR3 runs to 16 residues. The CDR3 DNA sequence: TGTGCCAGCAGCTTAGCGCCGGGAAGGGCCTACAATGAGCAGTTCTTC. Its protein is CASSLAPGRAYNEQFF.

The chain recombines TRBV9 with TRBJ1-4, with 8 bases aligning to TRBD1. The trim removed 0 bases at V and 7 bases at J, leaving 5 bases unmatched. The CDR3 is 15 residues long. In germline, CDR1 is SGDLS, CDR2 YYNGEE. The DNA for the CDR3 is TGTGCCAGCAGCGTAGTGGACAGGGAAGGTGAAAAACTGTTTTTT. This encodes CASSVVDREGEKLFF. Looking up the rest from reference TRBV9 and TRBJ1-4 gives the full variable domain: DSGVTQTPKHLITATGQRVTLRCSPRSGDLSVYWYQQSLDQGLQFLIQYYNGEERAKGNILERFSAQQFPDLHSELNLSSLELGDSALYFCASSVVDREGEKLFFGSGTQLSVL.

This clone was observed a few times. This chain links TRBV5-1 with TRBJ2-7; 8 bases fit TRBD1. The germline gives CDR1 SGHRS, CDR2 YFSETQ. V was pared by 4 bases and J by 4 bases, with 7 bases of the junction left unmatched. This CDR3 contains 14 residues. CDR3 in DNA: TGCGCCAGCAGCGAGCCGGGACAGGTGTACGAGCAGTACTTC. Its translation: CASSEPGQVYEQYF.

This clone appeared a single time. CDR3 sequence (DNA): TGCGCCAGCAGCTTGGCAGGTTCCTACGAGCAGTACTTC. Protein sequence: CASSLAGSYEQYF. The gene calls are TRBV5-1 and TRBJ2-7; D unresolved. Trimming shortened V by 0 bases and J by 1 base, and 5 bases separated the two germline ends. Germline lookup yields CDR1 SGHRS and CDR2 YFSETQ. The CDR3 has 13 residues.

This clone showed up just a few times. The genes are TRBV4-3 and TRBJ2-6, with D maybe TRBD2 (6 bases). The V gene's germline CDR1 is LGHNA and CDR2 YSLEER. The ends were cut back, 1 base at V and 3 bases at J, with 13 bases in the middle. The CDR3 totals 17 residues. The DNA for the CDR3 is TGCGCCAGCAGCCAAGGCGGGGCGCCCCGTGGGGCCAACGTCCTGACTTTC. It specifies CASSQGGAPRGANVLTF.

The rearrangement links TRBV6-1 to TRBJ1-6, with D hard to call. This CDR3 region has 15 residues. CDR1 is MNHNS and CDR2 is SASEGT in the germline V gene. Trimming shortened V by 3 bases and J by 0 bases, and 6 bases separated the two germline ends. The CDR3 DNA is TGTGCCAGCAGTGAGAAGAGCTCCTATAATTCACCCCTCCACTTT. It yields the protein CASSEKSSYNSPLHF.

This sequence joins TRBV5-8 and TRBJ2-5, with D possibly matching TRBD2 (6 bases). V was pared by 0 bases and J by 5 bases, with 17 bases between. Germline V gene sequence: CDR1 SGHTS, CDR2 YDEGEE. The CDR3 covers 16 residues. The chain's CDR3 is CASSLGQRAPGETQYF. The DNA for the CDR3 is TGTGCCAGCAGCTTGGGACAGCGGGCCCCTGGGGAGACCCAGTACTTC.

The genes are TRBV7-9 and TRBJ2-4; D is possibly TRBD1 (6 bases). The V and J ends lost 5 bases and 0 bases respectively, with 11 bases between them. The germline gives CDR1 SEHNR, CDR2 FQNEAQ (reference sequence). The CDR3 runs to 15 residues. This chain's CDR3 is CASSADSLAKNIQYF. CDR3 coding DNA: TGTGCCAGCAGCGCGGACAGCCTAGCCAAAAACATTCAGTACTTC.

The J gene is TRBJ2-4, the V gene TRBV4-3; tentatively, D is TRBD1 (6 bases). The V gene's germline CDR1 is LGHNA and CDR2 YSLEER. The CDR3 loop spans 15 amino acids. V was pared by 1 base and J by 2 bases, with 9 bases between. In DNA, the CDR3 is TGCGCCAGCAGCCAAGGACAGGACTCCAAAAACATTCAGTACTTC. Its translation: CASSQGQDSKNIQYF.

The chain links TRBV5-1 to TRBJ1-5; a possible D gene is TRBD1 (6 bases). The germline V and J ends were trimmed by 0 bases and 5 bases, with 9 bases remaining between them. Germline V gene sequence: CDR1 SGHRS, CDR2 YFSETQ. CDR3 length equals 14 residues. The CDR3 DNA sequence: TGCGCCAGCAGCTTGGGGGGGCGAGATCAGCCCCAGCATTTT. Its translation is CASSLGGRDQPQHF. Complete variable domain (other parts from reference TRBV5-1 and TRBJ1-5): KAGVTQTPRYLIKTRGQQVTLSCSPISGHRSVSWYQQTPGQGLQFLFEYFSETQRNKGNFPGRFSGRQFSNSRSEMNVSTLELGDSALYLCASSLGGRDQPQHFGDGTRLSIL.

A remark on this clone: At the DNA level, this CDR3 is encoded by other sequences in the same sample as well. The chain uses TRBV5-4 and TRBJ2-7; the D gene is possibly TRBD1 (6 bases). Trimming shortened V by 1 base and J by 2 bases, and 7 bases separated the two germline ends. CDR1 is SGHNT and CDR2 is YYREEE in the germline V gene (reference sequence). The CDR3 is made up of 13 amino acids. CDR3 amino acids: CASSLTGTYEQYF. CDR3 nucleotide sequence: TGTGCCAGCAGCTTGACAGGGACCTACGAGCAGTACTTC. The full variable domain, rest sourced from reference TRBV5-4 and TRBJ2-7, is ETGVTQSPTHLIKTRGQQVTLRCSSQSGHNTVSWYQQALGQGPQFIFQYYREEENGRGNFPPRFSGLQFPNYSSELNVNALELDDSALYLCASSLTGTYEQYFGPGTRLTVT.

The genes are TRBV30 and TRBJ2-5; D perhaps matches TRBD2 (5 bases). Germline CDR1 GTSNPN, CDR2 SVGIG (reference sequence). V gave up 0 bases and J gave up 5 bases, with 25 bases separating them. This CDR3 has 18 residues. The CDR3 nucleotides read TGTGCCTGGAGTGTAGATTCCTTCGGCCGGGGATCCTCGGAGACCCAGTACTTC. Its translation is CAWSVDSFGRGSSETQYF.

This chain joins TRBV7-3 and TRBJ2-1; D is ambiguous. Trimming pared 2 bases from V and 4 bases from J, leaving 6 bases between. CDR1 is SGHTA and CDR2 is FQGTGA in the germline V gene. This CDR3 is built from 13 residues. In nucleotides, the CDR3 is TGTGCCAGCAGCTTATATCAGTACAATGAGCAGTTCTTC. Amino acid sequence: CASSLYQYNEQFF.

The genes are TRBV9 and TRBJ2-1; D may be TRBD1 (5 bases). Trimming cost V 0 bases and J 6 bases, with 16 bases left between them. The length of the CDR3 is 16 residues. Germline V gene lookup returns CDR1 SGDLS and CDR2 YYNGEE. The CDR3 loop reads CASSVGMSRVGNEQFF. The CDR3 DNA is TGTGCCAGCAGCGTAGGGATGTCCAGGGTGGGCAATGAGCAGTTCTTC.

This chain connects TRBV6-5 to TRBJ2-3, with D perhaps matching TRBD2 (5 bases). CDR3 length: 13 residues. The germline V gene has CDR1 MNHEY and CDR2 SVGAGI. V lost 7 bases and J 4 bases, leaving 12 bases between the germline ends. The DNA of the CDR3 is TGTGCCAGCAACCGGGGTAGTGCAGATACGCAGTATTTT. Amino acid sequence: CASNRGSADTQYF.

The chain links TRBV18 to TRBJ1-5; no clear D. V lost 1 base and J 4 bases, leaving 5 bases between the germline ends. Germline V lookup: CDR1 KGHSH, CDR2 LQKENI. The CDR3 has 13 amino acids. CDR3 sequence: CASSPRANQPQHF. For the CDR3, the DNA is TGTGCCAGCTCACCACGAGCAAATCAGCCCCAGCATTTT.

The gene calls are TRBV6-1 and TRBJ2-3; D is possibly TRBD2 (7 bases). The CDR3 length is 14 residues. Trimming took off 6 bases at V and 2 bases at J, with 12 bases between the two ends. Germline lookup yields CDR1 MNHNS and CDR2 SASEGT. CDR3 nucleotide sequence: TGTGCCAGCAGCCCCGGGGGGCCCACAGATACGCAGTATTTT. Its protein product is CASSPGGPTDTQYF.

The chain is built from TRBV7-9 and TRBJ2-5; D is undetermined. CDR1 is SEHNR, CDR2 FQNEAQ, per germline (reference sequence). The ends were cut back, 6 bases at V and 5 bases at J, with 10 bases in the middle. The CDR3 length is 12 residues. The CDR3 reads CASSQLGETQYF. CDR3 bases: TGTGCCAGCAGTCAACTTGGTGAGACCCAGTACTTC.

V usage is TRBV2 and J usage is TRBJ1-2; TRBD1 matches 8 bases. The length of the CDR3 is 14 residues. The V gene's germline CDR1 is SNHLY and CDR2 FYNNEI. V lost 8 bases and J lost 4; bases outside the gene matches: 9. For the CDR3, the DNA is TGTGCCAGCTCGCGGGACAGGTCCATCTATGGCTACACCTTC. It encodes CASSRDRSIYGYTF.

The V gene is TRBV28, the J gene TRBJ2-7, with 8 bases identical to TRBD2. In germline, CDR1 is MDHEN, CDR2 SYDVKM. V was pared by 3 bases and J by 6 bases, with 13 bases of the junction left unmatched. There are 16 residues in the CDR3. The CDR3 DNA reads TGTGCCAGCAGTTTTTATTTACTAGCGGCCCCCGCCGAGCAGTACTTC. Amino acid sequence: CASSFYLLAAPAEQYF.

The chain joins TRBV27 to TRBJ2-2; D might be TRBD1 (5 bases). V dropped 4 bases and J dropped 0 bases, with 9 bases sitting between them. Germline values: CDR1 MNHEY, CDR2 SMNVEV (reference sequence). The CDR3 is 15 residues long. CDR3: CASSSPTANTGELFF. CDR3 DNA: TGTGCCAGCAGTTCGCCGACAGCGAACACCGGGGAGCTGTTTTTT.

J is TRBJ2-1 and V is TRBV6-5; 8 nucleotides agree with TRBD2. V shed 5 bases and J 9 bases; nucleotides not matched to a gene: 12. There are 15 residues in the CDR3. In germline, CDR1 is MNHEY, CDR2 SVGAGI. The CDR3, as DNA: TGTGCCAGCAGTAGGGAAACGACTAGCGCCGGTGAGCAGTTCTTC. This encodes CASSRETTSAGEQFF.

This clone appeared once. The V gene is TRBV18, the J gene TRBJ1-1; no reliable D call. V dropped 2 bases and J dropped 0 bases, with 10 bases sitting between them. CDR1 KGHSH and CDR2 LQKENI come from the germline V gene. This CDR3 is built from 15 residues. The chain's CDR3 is CASSPDPGMNTEAFF. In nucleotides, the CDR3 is TGTGCCAGCTCACCAGATCCGGGGATGAACACTGAAGCTTTCTTT.